These T cell receptor beta chains were read from a single sample in a study of blood T cell repertoires in COVID-19. Produced via immunoSEQ multiplex PCR; TCRdb's table is partial and in-frame only. Here the sample spans 350,000 to 400,000 clones, approximately 90% being singletons. The sequencing input was PBMCs or T cells enriched from blood (not recorded which). These receptors were collected from a woman aged 40 to 55 who had been exposed to COVID-19. Each CDR3 is given with its conserved first and last residue. The D gene is left open where the match is weak. Size values are once, few and many counts, or a class for expanded clones, and some rows have none.

>TRBJ1-2|.|TRBV5-4|.
CASSRGGVGDGYTF
TGTGCCAGCAGCAGAGGGGGGGTCGGAGATGGCTACACCTTC
>TRBJ1-5|TRBD1|TRBV11-2|.
CASSSDGQGSPKPQHF
TGTGCCAGCAGCTCGGATGGACAGGGGTCACCTAAGCCCCAGCATTTT
>TRBJ1-6|.|TRBV12-3/TRBV12-4|.
CASSGGVGSPLHF
TGTGCCAGCAGCGGAGGGGTGGGGTCACCCCTCCACTTT
>TRBJ1-2|TRBD1|TRBV5-1|.
CASSLKTGGLGYTF
TGCGCCAGCAGCCTTAAGACAGGGGGGCTTGGCTACACCTTC
>TRBJ1-5|TRBD1|TRBV19|.
CASSTGQGGSQPQHF
TGTGCCAGTAGTACGGGACAGGGCGGGAGTCAGCCCCAGCATTTT
>TRBJ2-2|.|TRBV6-5|.
CASFRGGPNTGELFF
TGTGCCAGCTTTAGGGGGGGGCCGAACACCGGGGAGCTGTTTTTT
>TRBJ1-6|.|TRBV2|.
CASRDTNSPLHF
TGTGCCAGCCGGGACACCAATTCACCCCTCCACTTT
>TRBJ2-2|TRBD2|TRBV5-1|.
CASSPSGGGTGELFF
TGCGCCAGCAGCCCAAGCGGGGGTGGAACCGGGGAGCTGTTTTTT
>TRBJ2-6|.|TRBV7-9|.
CASSLAGAAGANVLTF
TGTGCCAGCAGCTTAGCGGGGGCGGCTGGGGCCAACGTCCTGACTTTC
>TRBJ2-7|.|TRBV7-9|few
CASSLTQYEQYF
TGTGCCAGCAGCTTAACACAGTACGAGCAGTACTTC
>TRBJ2-1|.|TRBV20-1|.
CSASPYNEQFF
TGCAGTGCTAGTCCTTACAATGAGCAGTTCTTC
>TRBJ1-6|.|TRBV27|.
CASSLSGWGFNSPLHF
TGTGCCAGCAGTTTATCGGGTTGGGGCTTCAATTCACCCCTCCACTTT
>TRBJ2-3|.|TRBV2|.
CASSEDRSTDTQYF
TGTGCCAGCAGTGAAGACAGGAGCACAGATACGCAGTATTTT
>TRBJ1-1|.|TRBV5-1|.
CASSLQNGRAEAFF
TGCGCCAGCAGCCTACAGAACGGGAGAGCTGAAGCTTTCTTT
>TRBJ1-5|.|TRBV16|.
CASSQVQSNQPQHF
TGTGCCAGCAGCCAAGTACAGTCAAATCAGCCCCAGCATTTT
>TRBJ1-1|.|TRBV6-2/TRBV6-3|.
CASSPDSRMNTEAFF
TGTGCCAGCAGTCCGGACAGCCGCATGAACACTGAAGCTTTCTTT
>TRBJ1-5|TRBD1|TRBV5-1|.
CASKGQAPLNQPQHF
TGCGCCAGCAAGGGACAGGCTCCCCTTAATCAGCCCCAGCATTTT
>TRBJ1-1|.|TRBV7-2|.
CASSSTGGMNTEAFF
TGTGCCAGCAGCTCGACTGGGGGGATGAACACTGAAGCTTTCTTT
>TRBJ1-2|.|TRBV7-3|.
CASSLQGGDYGYTF
TGTGCCAGCAGCTTACAGGGCGGTGACTATGGCTACACCTTC
>TRBJ2-3|TRBD2|TRBV19|.
CASRNLAGEDTQYF
TGTGCCAGTAGGAACTTAGCGGGAGAAGATACGCAGTATTTT
>TRBJ2-7|TRBD1|TRBV7-2|.
CASSIQGTVSYEQYF
TGTGCCAGCAGCATACAGGGGACCGTCTCCTACGAGCAGTACTTC
>TRBJ2-7|.|TRBV5-1|few
CASSLLGGLSYEQYF
TGCGCCAGCAGCTTGCTCGGGGGTCTCTCCTACGAGCAGTACTTC
>TRBJ2-7|.|TRBV2|.
CASSNRIPYEQYF
TGTGCCAGCAGTAACAGGATTCCCTACGAGCAGTACTTC
>TRBJ2-5|.|TRBV30|.
CAWSPGADETQYF
TGTGCCTGGAGCCCTGGGGCAGACGAGACCCAGTACTTC
>TRBJ1-3|.|TRBV15|.
CATGPRAQGNTIYF
TGTGCCACCGGCCCGAGGGCGCAAGGAAACACCATATATTTT
>TRBJ1-3|.|TRBV12-3/TRBV12-4|.
CASSPSRGNTIYF
TGTGCCAGCAGTCCCTCCCGGGGGAACACCATATATTTT
>TRBJ1-4|.|TRBV12-3/TRBV12-4|.
CASSLSLVEKLFF
TGTGCCAGCAGCCTAAGTTTGGTAGAAAAACTGTTTTTT
>TRBJ1-6|TRBD1|TRBV15|.
CATSRPGGQGRNSPLHF
TGTGCCACCAGCAGACCCGGAGGACAGGGACGGAATTCACCCCTCCACTTT
>TRBJ2-5|.|TRBV12-5|few
CASGLGLTVRETQYF
TGTGCTAGTGGTTTGGGGTTAACAGTCAGGGAGACCCAGTACTTC
>TRBJ2-1|.|TRBV7-9|.
CASSSRVNGEQFF
TGTGCCAGCAGCTCGAGGGTCAATGGTGAGCAGTTCTTC
>TRBJ1-2|TRBD1|TRBV11-2|.
CASSLTGMLGYTF
TGTGCCAGCAGCTTGACAGGGATGCTGGGCTACACCTTC
>TRBJ1-3|.|TRBV30|.
CAWSGVKGVSSGNTIYF
TGTGCCTGGAGTGGTGTTAAGGGGGTCAGCTCTGGAAACACCATATATTTT
>TRBJ2-2|.|TRBV5-1|.
CASSLRGDTGELFF
TGCGCCAGCAGCTTGAGGGGTGACACCGGGGAGCTGTTTTTT
>TRBJ1-3|.|TRBV29-1|.
CSVSPGLGLGNTIYF
TGCAGCGTTAGCCCGGGTCTAGGACTTGGAAACACCATATATTTT
>TRBJ1-2|.|TRBV27|.
CASSAQGEYGYTF
TGTGCCAGCAGTGCACAGGGAGAGTATGGCTACACCTTC
>TRBJ2-1|.|TRBV12-3/TRBV12-4|.
CASSLVGSNEQFF
TGTGCCAGCAGTTTGGTCGGGTCGAATGAGCAGTTCTTC
>TRBJ1-2|TRBD1|TRBV16|.
CASSPGQGRHIGYTF
TGTGCCAGCAGCCCTGGACAGGGGAGGCATATTGGCTACACCTTC
>TRBJ1-3|.|TRBV9|.
CASSVAQTGNTIYF
TGTGCCAGCAGCGTAGCGCAGACTGGAAACACCATATATTTT
>TRBJ1-1|.|TRBV30|.
CAWTGERAFF
TGTGCCTGGACGGGGGAAAGGGCTTTCTTT
>TRBJ2-6|.|TRBV18|few
CASSRAAGSGANVLTF
TGTGCCAGCTCACGGGCCGCCGGCTCTGGGGCCAACGTCCTGACTTTC
>TRBJ1-6|.|TRBV6-1|.
CASSDLGGYYNSPLHF
TGTGCCAGCAGTGACCTCGGAGGGTATTATAATTCACCCCTCCACTTT
>TRBJ1-2|.|TRBV4-3|.
CASSPHRDTNYGYTF
TGCGCCAGCAGCCCCCACCGGGACACCAACTATGGCTACACCTTC
>TRBJ1-1|TRBD1|TRBV5-6|.
CASSETGGSNTEAFF
TGTGCCAGCAGCGAGACAGGGGGCTCGAACACTGAAGCTTTCTTT
>TRBJ1-6|.|TRBV3-1/TRBV3-2|once
CASSQDNIYNSPLHF
TGTGCCAGCAGCCAAGATAACATCTATAATTCACCCCTCCACTTT
>TRBJ1-2|.|TRBV7-2|.
CALGLQGLGGYTF
TGTGCCTTGGGGCTCCAGGGCCTCGGCGGCTACACCTTC
>TRBJ1-3|TRBD1|TRBV12-5|.
CASGFDRGRGNTIYF
TGTGCTAGTGGTTTCGACAGGGGGCGCGGAAACACCATATATTTT
>TRBJ1-2|TRBD1|TRBV5-6|.
CASSYSVRQGWYGYTF
TGTGCCAGCAGCTACTCCGTAAGACAGGGTTGGTATGGCTACACCTTC
>TRBJ2-7|TRBD1|TRBV6-1|.
CASSDGTGGDEQYF
TGTGCCAGCAGTGATGGGACAGGGGGCGACGAGCAGTACTTC
>TRBJ1-5|.|TRBV7-2|once
CASSSQIHSNQPQHF
TGTGCCAGCAGCTCACAAATTCATAGCAATCAGCCCCAGCATTTT
>TRBJ1-5|.|TRBV19|.
CASRGEYSNQPQHF
TGTGCCAGCCGGGGAGAGTATAGCAATCAGCCCCAGCATTTT
>TRBJ1-5|TRBD1|TRBV30|.
CAWSVLGDSSNQPQHF
TGTGCCTGGAGTGTACTCGGGGACAGCAGCAATCAGCCCCAGCATTTT
>TRBJ2-1|.|TRBV19|.
CASSRVGARGDEQFF
TGTGCCAGTAGTCGTGTTGGTGCGCGGGGCGACGAGCAGTTCTTC
>TRBJ1-2|.|TRBV7-9|.
CASSHPGTPDYGYTF
TGTGCCAGCAGTCATCCCGGGACACCTGACTATGGCTACACCTTC
>TRBJ2-1|TRBD2|TRBV3-1/TRBV3-2|.
CASSQGSLSGGEQFF
TGTGCCAGCAGCCAAGGGTCCTTGAGCGGGGGTGAGCAGTTCTTC
>TRBJ2-7|.|TRBV7-9|.
CASSLRAGLSYEQYF
TGTGCCAGCAGCTTAAGGGCAGGGCTTAGCTACGAGCAGTACTTC
>TRBJ1-1|.|TRBV10-1|.
CASSEYPRGNTEAFF
TGCGCCAGCAGTGAGTATCCCCGGGGGAACACTGAAGCTTTCTTT
>TRBJ1-2|TRBD1|TRBV6-5|.
CASSPSTGVGYTF
TGTGCCAGCAGCCCATCGACAGGGGTAGGCTACACCTTC
>TRBJ2-3|.|TRBV19|once
CASRGPVGDTQYF
TGTGCCAGCCGAGGGCCGGTCGGGGATACGCAGTATTTT
>TRBJ1-2|.|TRBV7-9|.
CASSLEAAHYGYTF
TGTGCCAGCAGCTTAGAGGCGGCCCACTATGGCTACACCTTC
>TRBJ1-2|.|TRBV29-1|.
CSVPSSLPSQLANYGYTF
TGCAGCGTTCCCTCCTCCCTCCCATCCCAGCTAGCTAACTATGGCTACACCTTC